The 28 T cell receptor beta chains given below trace back to one sample, sequenced in a study of shared clonotypes between healthy human individuals. The data were produced by immunoSEQ multiplex PCR, yet TCRdb's version contains in-frame clones alone and is incomplete. Of millions of clones in the sample, about 95% were seen once. CD45RO-negative cells were positively selected for CCR7, leaving out terminally differentiated effector memory CD45RA+ cells. Material for sequencing was naive CD8+ T cells sorted from blood. These receptors were taken from a man aged 18 to 30 in good health.

This sequence joins TRBV13 and TRBJ2-1, with 8 positions matching TRBD2. The CDR3 has 16 residues. Per the germline V gene, CDR1 is PRHDT and CDR2 is FYEKMQ (reference sequence). V was pared by 5 bases and J by 7 bases, with 13 bases of the junction left unmatched. The CDR3 reads CASSPSLAAPGNEQFF. The CDR3 bases are TGTGCCAGCAGCCCCTCACTAGCGGCCCCTGGGAATGAGCAGTTCTTC.

This sequence joins TRBV30 and TRBJ2-2, with D maybe TRBD2 (6 bases). The V end lost 8 bases, the J end lost 4 bases, and 17 bases lay between the germline ends. Germline CDR1 and CDR2: GTSNPN and SVGIG (reference sequence). The CDR3 is made up of 14 amino acids. CDR3 sequence (DNA): TGTGCCGGGACTTGGGCTTGGGGCACCGGGGAGCTGTTTTTT. Translating gives CAGTWAWGTGELFF.

This CDR3 is CASRQSYNEQFF. CDR3 sequence (DNA): TGTGCCAGCAGGCAATCCTACAATGAGCAGTTCTTC. V is TRBV2 and J is TRBJ2-1, with D hard to call. The germline V gene encodes CDR1 SNHLY and CDR2 FYNNEI. Trimming stripped 6 bases from V and 1 base from J, with 4 bases between. There are 12 residues in the CDR3.

This clone has a single count. This rearrangement joins TRBV5-4 to TRBJ1-1, with TRBD1 matching over 8 bases. The CDR3 sequence is 17 residues long. J gave up 0 bases and V 1 base, and 8 bases lay outside the gene matches. Germline lookup yields CDR1 SGHNT and CDR2 YYREEE (reference sequence). CDR3 coding DNA: TGTGCCAGCAGCTTGTTGGAGACGACAGGGGTGAACACTGAAGCTTTCTTT. This gives the protein CASSLLETTGVNTEAFF.

The genes are TRBV6-6 and TRBJ2-1; 10 bases agree with TRBD2. The CDR3 sequence is 14 residues long. CDR1 and CDR2 from the germline V gene are MNHNY and SVGAGI (reference sequence). The V gene end was trimmed by 3 bases and the J gene end by 10 bases; junction bases not matched to a gene: 6. In nucleotides, the CDR3 is TGTGCCAGCAGTTATGAAAATAGCGGGAGGGAGCAGTTCTTC. Encoded protein: CASSYENSGREQFF.

A note on this clone: Within the sample, other DNA sequences also encode this same CDR3. The chain employs TRBV5-6 and TRBJ2-7; possibly TRBD2 for D (6 bases). CDR1 is SGHDT, CDR2 YYEEEE, per germline. The V gene lost 0 bases and the J gene lost 3 bases, with 10 bases spanning the gap. The CDR3 covers 14 residues. As DNA, the CDR3 is TGTGCCAGCAGCTTGGGGGACTCGCTCTACGAGCAGTACTTC. Protein sequence: CASSLGDSLYEQYF. Based on the CDR3 plus reference TRBV5-6 and TRBJ2-7, the full variable domain is DAGVTQSPTHLIKTRGQQVTLRCSPKSGHDTVSWYQQALGQGPQFIFQYYEEEERQRGNFPDRFSGHQFPNYSSELNVNALLLGDSALYLCASSLGDSLYEQYFGPGTRLTVT.

This rearrangement joins TRBV27 to TRBJ1-2; D may be TRBD1 (5 bases). The germline V and J ends were trimmed by 7 bases and 6 bases, with 12 bases remaining between them. Germline-derived CDR1 and CDR2 are MNHEY and SMNVEV (reference sequence). The CDR3 extends over 12 amino acids. This chain's CDR3 is CASKMGGDGYTF. In DNA, the CDR3 is TGTGCCAGCAAGATGGGGGGGGATGGCTACACCTTC.

The chain joins TRBV28 to TRBJ2-3; the D is unclear. The V gene's germline CDR1 is MDHEN and CDR2 SYDVKM. This CDR3 region has 12 residues. V was shortened by 6 bases and J by 2 bases, with 6 bases between the two germline ends. The CDR3 protein is CASSWDTDTQYF. In nucleotides, the CDR3 is TGTGCCAGCAGCTGGGACACAGATACGCAGTATTTT.

This clone was counted once. The genes are TRBV6-6 and TRBJ2-1; 12 bases are a match to TRBD2. Germline loops: CDR1 MNHNY, CDR2 SVGAGI (reference sequence). V lost 6 bases to trimming and J lost 4 bases; unmatched junction nucleotides: 4. CDR3 length: 15 residues. Written as DNA, the CDR3 is TGTGCCAGCAGCCCTACTAGCGGGGGGTACAATGAGCAGTTCTTC. The encoded protein is CASSPTSGGYNEQFF.

This clone has a single count. The V call is TRBV10-3, the J call TRBJ2-1; 7 nucleotides line up with TRBD2. This CDR3 is 16 amino acids long. The germline CDR1 and CDR2 sequences are ENHRY and SYGVKD. J gave up 3 bases and V 0 bases, and 5 bases lay outside the gene matches. The CDR3 DNA sequence: TGTGCCATCAGTGAGTCAGGGAGCGGGGACTACAATGAGCAGTTCTTC. Encoded protein: CAISESGSGDYNEQFF.

The chain recombines TRBV9 with TRBJ2-7; D perhaps matches TRBD1 (6 bases). The germline gives CDR1 SGDLS, CDR2 YYNGEE. The CDR3 length is 18 residues. The V and J ends lost 0 bases and 3 bases respectively, with 22 bases between them. DNA for the CDR3: TGTGCCAGCAGCGTAGAGGGGAAAGCGGCAGGGGAATTCTACGAGCAGTACTTC. Amino acid sequence: CASSVEGKAAGEFYEQYF.

With respect to this clone: One junction end disagrees with the germline gene, perhaps due to a read error. CDR3 loop: CASSQGIFGPGELFF. The CDR3 coding sequence is TGTGCTAGCAGCCAAGGGATTTTCGGTCCCGGGGAGCTGTTTTTT. The rearrangement joins TRBV7-7 to TRBJ2-2; no definite D call. The CDR3 is 15 amino acids. CDR1 and CDR2 from the germline V gene are SSHAT and FNYEAQ (reference sequence).

This clone occurred once. The DNA for the CDR3 is TGCGCCAGCAGCCAACAAGAGGAGGGAACTGAAGCTTTCTTT. Its protein product is CASSQQEEGTEAFF. This chain links TRBV4-1 with TRBJ1-1; no clear D. V gave up 2 bases and J gave up 5 bases, with 12 bases separating them. The CDR3 covers 14 residues. The germline CDR1 and CDR2 sequences are MGHRA and YSYEKL.

V and J are TRBV13 and TRBJ1-2; 8 nucleotides match TRBD1. V lost 0 bases to trimming and J lost 6 bases; unmatched junction nucleotides: 9. The germline V gene encodes CDR1 PRHDT and CDR2 FYEKMQ (reference sequence). This CDR3 comprises 16 residues. The CDR3 region has the DNA TGTGCCAGCAGCTTAGGGACCCAGGGGGCAAGGAATGGCTACACCTTC. This gives the protein CASSLGTQGARNGYTF.

This chain connects TRBV4-1 to TRBJ1-1; no definite D call. Trimming took off 7 bases at V and 1 base at J, with 13 bases between the two ends. There are 14 residues in the CDR3. Germline loops: CDR1 MGHRA, CDR2 YSYEKL. CDR3 loop: CASTSLPPNTEAFF. The CDR3 DNA follows: TGCGCCAGCACCTCGTTACCTCCGAACACTGAAGCTTTCTTT.

This chain joins TRBV5-1 and TRBJ2-5, with D perhaps assigned TRBD1 or TRBD2 (7 bases each). The CDR3 consists of 13 residues. With 5 bases removed from V and 5 bases from J, the gap between germline ends came to 13 bases. Per the germline V gene, CDR1 is SGHRS and CDR2 is YFSETQ. The CDR3 is CASRYQGGETQYF. The CDR3, as DNA: TGCGCCAGCAGATATCAGGGGGGGGAGACCCAGTACTTC.

The V and J genes are TRBV11-2 and TRBJ2-7; TRBD1 aligns across 7 bases. The CDR3 has 16 amino acids. Germline-derived CDR1 and CDR2 are SGHAT and FQNNGV. Trimming at V came to 5 bases and at J to 2 bases, leaving 12 bases not matched to a gene. CDR3 nucleotide sequence: TGTGCCAGCAGCCCAGAAACGACAGGGAGTCCCTACGAGCAGTACTTC. The encoded protein is CASSPETTGSPYEQYF.

Details on this clone: Additional DNA sequences in this sample encode the identical CDR3. The CDR3 protein is CASSLSGTYEQYF. Here the CDR3 DNA reads TGTGCCAGCAGTTTAAGCGGTACCTACGAGCAGTACTTC. J is TRBJ2-7 and V is TRBV28, with D possibly TRBD2 on 5 matching bases. Per germline, CDR1 MDHEN and CDR2 SYDVKM. V lost 2 bases to trimming and J lost 2 bases, with 7 bases between them. CDR3 length equals 13 residues.

The rearrangement joins TRBV4-1 to TRBJ2-7, with 11 positions matching TRBD2. The V gene end was trimmed by 1 base and the J gene end by 5 bases; junction bases not matched to a gene: 1. Per the germline V gene, CDR1 is MGHRA and CDR2 is YSYEKL. The CDR3 is made up of 14 amino acids. CDR3 sequence (DNA): TGCGCCAGCAGCCAAGTACTAGCGGGAGACGAGCAGTACTTC. Translated: CASSQVLAGDEQYF.

This chain links TRBV7-2 with TRBJ2-5; D gene uncertain. CDR1 and CDR2 from the germline V gene are SGHTA and FQGNSA. V gave up 5 bases and J gave up 4 bases, with 8 bases separating them. The length of the CDR3 is 12 residues. The CDR3 DNA follows: TGTGCCAGCAGCGGCTTAGGAGAGACCCAGTACTTC. This encodes CASSGLGETQYF.

Only a few counts were recorded for this clone. J is TRBJ2-1 and V is TRBV19; 8 bases match TRBD1. Germline loops: CDR1 LNHDA, CDR2 SQIVND (reference sequence). The trim removed 7 bases at V and 4 bases at J, leaving 6 bases unmatched. This CDR3 has 14 residues. CDR3 sequence reads: CASTTGGYYNEQFF. Here the CDR3 DNA reads TGTGCCAGTACAACAGGGGGTTATTACAATGAGCAGTTCTTC. The full variable domain, with the rest looked up from reference TRBV19 and TRBJ2-1, is DGGITQSPKYLFRKEGQNVTLSCEQNLNHDAMYWYRQDPGQGLRLIYYSQIVNDFQKGDIAEGYSVSREKKESFPLTVTSAQKNPTAFYLCASTTGGYYNEQFFGPGTRLTVL.

This chain uses TRBV9 with TRBJ1-1; no clear D. The CDR3 loop spans 14 amino acids. With 6 bases removed from V and 1 base from J, the gap between germline ends came to 13 bases. Germline CDR1 and CDR2: SGDLS and YYNGEE. The chain's CDR3 is CASTIDGRNTEAFF. The CDR3 DNA follows: TGTGCCAGCACCATAGACGGACGGAACACTGAAGCTTTCTTT. Based on the CDR3 plus reference TRBV9 and TRBJ1-1, the full variable domain is DSGVTQTPKHLITATGQRVTLRCSPRSGDLSVYWYQQSLDQGLQFLIQYYNGEERAKGNILERFSAQQFPDLHSELNLSSLELGDSALYFCASTIDGRNTEAFFGQGTRLTVV.

In this sample, this clone turned up once. The gene calls are TRBV27 and TRBJ2-7, with 12 bases matching TRBD2. This CDR3 spans 18 amino acids. Germline CDR1 MNHEY, CDR2 SMNVEV (reference sequence). V lost 5 bases and J lost 7; bases outside the gene matches: 18. This CDR3 is CASSNGGLAGEWIFEQYF. The CDR3 DNA reads as TGTGCCAGCAGTAATGGGGGACTAGCGGGCGAATGGATCTTTGAGCAGTACTTC.

This chain joins TRBV2 and TRBJ2-7; 8 positions agree with TRBD1. The CDR3 contains 13 residues. V trimming: 6 bases; J trimming: 5 bases; junction bases outside the gene matches: 6. Germline lookup yields CDR1 SNHLY and CDR2 FYNNEI. The CDR3 coding sequence is TGTGCCAGCAGCGACAGGGGTTACGACGAGCAGTACTTC. Translated: CASSDRGYDEQYF.

The chain couples TRBV12-5 to TRBJ2-1; D unclear. The V end was cut by 1 base, the J end by 6 bases, with 13 bases between. Germline-derived CDR1 and CDR2 are LGHNT and FRNRAP. This CDR3 comprises 15 residues. CDR3 region: CASGLAVLPSNEQFF. The CDR3 region has the DNA TGTGCTAGTGGTTTGGCAGTACTTCCCAGCAATGAGCAGTTCTTC.

V is TRBV6-1 and J is TRBJ1-5; no definite D call. Germline CDR1 reads MNHNS; CDR2 reads SASEGT. Trimming took off 4 bases at V and 2 bases at J, with 21 bases between the two ends. CDR3 length: 18 amino acids. The CDR3 DNA is TGTGCCAGCAGTGTTCGGCCAACGGCGCACGAGGGCAATCAGCCCCAGCATTTT. Protein: CASSVRPTAHEGNQPQHF.

The chain combines TRBV11-3 with TRBJ2-1, with 9 bases that match TRBD1. The V segment lost 5 bases and the J segment 7 bases; nucleotides outside the gene matches: 9. Germline V gene lookup returns CDR1 SGHNT and CDR2 YENEEA. This CDR3 contains 15 residues. CDR3 region: CASSPGTGIPNEQFF. The CDR3 region has the DNA TGTGCCAGCAGCCCCGGGACAGGGATCCCAAATGAGCAGTTCTTC.

The J gene is TRBJ1-1, the V gene TRBV5-1; maybe TRBD1 (6 bases). The germline CDR1 and CDR2 sequences are SGHRS and YFSETQ. This CDR3 is 15 amino acids long. Deletions cut 0 bases from V and 4 bases from J, with 13 bases between. The CDR3: CASSLGQQGGTEAFF. CDR3 nucleotide sequence: TGCGCCAGCAGCTTGGGACAACAGGGTGGCACTGAAGCTTTCTTT.